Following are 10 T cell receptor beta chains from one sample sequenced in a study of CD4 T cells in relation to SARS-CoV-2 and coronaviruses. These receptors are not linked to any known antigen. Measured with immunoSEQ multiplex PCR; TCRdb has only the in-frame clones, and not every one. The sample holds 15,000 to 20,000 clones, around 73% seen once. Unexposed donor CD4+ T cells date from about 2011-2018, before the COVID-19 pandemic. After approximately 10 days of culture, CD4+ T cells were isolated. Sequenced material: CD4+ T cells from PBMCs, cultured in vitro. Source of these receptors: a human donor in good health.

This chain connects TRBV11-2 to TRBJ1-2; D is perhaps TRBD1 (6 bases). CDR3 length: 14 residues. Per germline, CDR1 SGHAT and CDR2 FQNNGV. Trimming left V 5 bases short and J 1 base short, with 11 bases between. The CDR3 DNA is TGTGCCAGCAGCCCGGGACACAGTAACTATGGCTACACCTTC. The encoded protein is CASSPGHSNYGYTF.

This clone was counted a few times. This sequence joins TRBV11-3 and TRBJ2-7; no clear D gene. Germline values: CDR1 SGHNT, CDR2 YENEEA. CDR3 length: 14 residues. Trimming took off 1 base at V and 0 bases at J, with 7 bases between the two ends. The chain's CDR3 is CASSLGGASYEQYF. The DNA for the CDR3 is TGTGCCAGCAGCTTAGGGGGTGCCTCCTACGAGCAGTACTTC.

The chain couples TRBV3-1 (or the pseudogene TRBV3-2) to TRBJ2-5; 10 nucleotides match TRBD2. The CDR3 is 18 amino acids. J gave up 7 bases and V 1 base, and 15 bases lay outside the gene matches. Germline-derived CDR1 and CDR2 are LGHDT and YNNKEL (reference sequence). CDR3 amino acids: CASSQVAASGSILATQYF. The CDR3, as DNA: TGTGCCAGCAGCCAAGTTGCGGCTAGCGGGAGTATACTTGCGACCCAGTACTTC.

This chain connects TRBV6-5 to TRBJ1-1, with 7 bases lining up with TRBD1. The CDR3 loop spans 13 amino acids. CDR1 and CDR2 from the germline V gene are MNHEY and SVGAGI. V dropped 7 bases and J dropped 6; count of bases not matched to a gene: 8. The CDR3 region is CASTPTGSAEAFF. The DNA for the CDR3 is TGTGCCAGCACCCCGACAGGGAGCGCTGAAGCTTTCTTT.

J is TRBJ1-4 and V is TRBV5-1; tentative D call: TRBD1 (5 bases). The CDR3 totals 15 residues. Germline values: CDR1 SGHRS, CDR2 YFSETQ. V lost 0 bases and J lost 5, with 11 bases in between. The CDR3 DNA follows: TGCGCCAGCAGCTTGGCAGGTGGGGGGAATGAAAAACTGTTTTTT. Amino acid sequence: CASSLAGGGNEKLFF.

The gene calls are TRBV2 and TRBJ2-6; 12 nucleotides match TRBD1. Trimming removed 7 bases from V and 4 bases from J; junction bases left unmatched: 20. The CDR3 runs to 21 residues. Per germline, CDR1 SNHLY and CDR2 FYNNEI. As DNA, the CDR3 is TGTGCCAGCAAGGGACTCGGGTTGGGGACAGGGGGCTCGGGAGGGGCCAACGTCCTGACTTTC. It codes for CASKGLGLGTGGSGGANVLTF. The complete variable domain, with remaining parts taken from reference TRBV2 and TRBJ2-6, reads EPEVTQTPSHQVTQMGQEVILRCVPISNHLYFYWYRQILGQKVEFLVSFYNNEISEKSEIFDDQFSVERPDGSNFTLKIRSTKLEDSAMYFCASKGLGLGTGGSGGANVLTFGAGSRLTVL.

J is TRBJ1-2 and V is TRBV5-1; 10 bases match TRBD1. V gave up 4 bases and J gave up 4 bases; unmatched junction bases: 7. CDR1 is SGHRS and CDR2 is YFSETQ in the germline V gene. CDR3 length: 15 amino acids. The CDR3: CASSLWTGGTYGYTF. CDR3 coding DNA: TGCGCCAGCAGCCTATGGACAGGGGGGACCTATGGCTACACCTTC.

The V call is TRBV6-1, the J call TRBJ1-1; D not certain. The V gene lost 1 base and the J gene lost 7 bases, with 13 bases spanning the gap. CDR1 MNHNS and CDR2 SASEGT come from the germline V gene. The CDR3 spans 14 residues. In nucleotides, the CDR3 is TGTGCCAGCAGTGAAGAAAGGTGGGTCGATGAAGCTTTCTTT. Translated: CASSEERWVDEAFF.

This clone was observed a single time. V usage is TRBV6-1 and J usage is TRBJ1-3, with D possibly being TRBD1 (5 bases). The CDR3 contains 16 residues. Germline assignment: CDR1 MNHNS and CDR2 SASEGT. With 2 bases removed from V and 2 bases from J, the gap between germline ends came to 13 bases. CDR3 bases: TGTGCCAGCAGTGAATATCGGAGAGGGGCTGGAAACACCATATATTTT. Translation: CASSEYRRGAGNTIYF.

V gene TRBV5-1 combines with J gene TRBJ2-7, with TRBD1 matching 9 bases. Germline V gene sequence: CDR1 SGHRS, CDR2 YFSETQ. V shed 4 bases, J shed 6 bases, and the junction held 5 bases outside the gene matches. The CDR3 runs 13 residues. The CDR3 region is CASSRTGVGEQYF. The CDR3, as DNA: TGCGCCAGCAGCAGGACAGGGGTAGGCGAGCAGTACTTC. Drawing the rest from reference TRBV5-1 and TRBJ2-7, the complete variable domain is KAGVTQTPRYLIKTRGQQVTLSCSPISGHRSVSWYQQTPGQGLQFLFEYFSETQRNKGNFPGRFSGRQFSNSRSEMNVSTLELGDSALYLCASSRTGVGEQYFGPGTRLTVT.